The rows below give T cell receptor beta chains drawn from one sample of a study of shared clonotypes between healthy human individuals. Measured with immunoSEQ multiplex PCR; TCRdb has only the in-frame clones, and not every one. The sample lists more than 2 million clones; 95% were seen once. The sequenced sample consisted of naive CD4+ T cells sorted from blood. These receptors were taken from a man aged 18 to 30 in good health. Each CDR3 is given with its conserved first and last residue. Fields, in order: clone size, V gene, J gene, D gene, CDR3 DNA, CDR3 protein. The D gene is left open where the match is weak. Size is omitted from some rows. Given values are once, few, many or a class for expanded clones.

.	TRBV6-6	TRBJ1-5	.	TGTGCCAGCAGAACCCAGAATGTACAGCCCCAGCATTTT	CASRTQNVQPQHF
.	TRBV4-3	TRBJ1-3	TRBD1	TGCGCCAGCAGCCAAGACCGGACAGGGGGCCCTGGAAACACCATATATTTT	CASSQDRTGGPGNTIYF
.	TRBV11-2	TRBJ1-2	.	TGTGCCAGCAGCCGAGAATACCCCGGGACTCAAGGGCAGGATGGCTACACCTTC	CASSREYPGTQGQDGYTF
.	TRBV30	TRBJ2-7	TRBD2	TGTGCCTGGAGGGCTGACTTTAGCGGGAGAGGCGAGCAGTACTTC	CAWRADFSGRGEQYF
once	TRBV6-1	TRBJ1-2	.	TGTGCCACCCGACAGGACCTAAACTATGGCTACACCTTC	CATRQDLNYGYTF
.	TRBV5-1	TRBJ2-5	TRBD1	TGCGCCAGCAGCACAGGGGGCCCAGAGACCCAGTACTTC	CASSTGGPETQYF
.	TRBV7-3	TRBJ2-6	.	TGTGCCAGCAGCTTGGGCCGAGACTCTGGGGCCAACGTCCTGACTTTC	CASSLGRDSGANVLTF
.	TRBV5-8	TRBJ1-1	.	TGTGCCAGCATGTACCCTGTGCTCACGGCTTTCTTT	CASMYPVLTAFF
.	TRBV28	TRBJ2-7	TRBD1	TGTGCCAGCAAATCGGGACAGGCTTACTCCTACGAGCAGTACTTC	CASKSGQAYSYEQYF
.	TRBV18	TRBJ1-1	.	TGTGCCAGCTCATCCGGACCGATGAACACTGAAGCTTTCTTT	CASSSGPMNTEAFF
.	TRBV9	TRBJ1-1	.	TGTGCCAGCAGCGTAGGTCCGATGAACACTGAAGCTTTCTTT	CASSVGPMNTEAFF
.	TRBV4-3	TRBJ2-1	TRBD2	TGCGCCAGCAGCCACCCAACCGGGACTAGCGGGAGCGGTGAGCAGTTCTTC	CASSHPTGTSGSGEQFF
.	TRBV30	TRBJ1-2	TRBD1	TGTGCCTGGCATTTTTCGGACAGGCCGTTAGCTAACTATGGCTACACCTTC	CAWHFSDRPLANYGYTF
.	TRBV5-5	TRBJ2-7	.	TGTGCCAGCAGCTCCCGGGACTACGAGCAGTACTTC	CASSSRDYEQYF
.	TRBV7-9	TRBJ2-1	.	TGTGCCAGCAGACCCATGAGGGGAGGAAGGACCTACAATGAGCAGTTCTTC	CASRPMRGGRTYNEQFF
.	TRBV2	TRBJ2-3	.	TGTGCCAGCAGTAGGCGGGGACCCTACGAATCGGTCACAGATACGCAGTATTTT	CASSRRGPYESVTDTQYF
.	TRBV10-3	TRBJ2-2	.	TGTGCCATCAGCCCCGGGACACCGAACACCGGGGAGCTGTTTTTT	CAISPGTPNTGELFF
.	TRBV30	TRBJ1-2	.	TGTGCCTGGAGTGTAAGTACGGACTATGGCTACACCTTC	CAWSVSTDYGYTF
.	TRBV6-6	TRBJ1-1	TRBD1	TGTGCCAGCAGTTCAGGGGGCCCCACTGAAGCTTTCTTT	CASSSGGPTEAFF
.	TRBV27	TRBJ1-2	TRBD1	TGTGCCAGCAGTTCCATCAGGGGGCAGGAGTATGGCTACACCTTC	CASSSIRGQEYGYTF
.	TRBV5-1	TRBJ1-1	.	TGCGCCAGCAGTAGGGACCTGTTGAACACTGAAGCTTTCTTT	CASSRDLLNTEAFF
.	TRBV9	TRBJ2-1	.	TGTGCCAGCAGCGCGGGGACCTACAATGAGCAGTTCTTC	CASSAGTYNEQFF
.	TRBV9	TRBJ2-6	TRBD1	TGTGCCAGCAGCCCACCGGGACAGGAATTGTCTGGGGCCAACGTCCTGACTTTC	CASSPPGQELSGANVLTF
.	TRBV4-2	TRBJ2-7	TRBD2	TGTGCCAGCAGCCGAATTCCCGGGACTAGTACCGAGCAGTACTTC	CASSRIPGTSTEQYF
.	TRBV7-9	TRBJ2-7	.	TGTGCCAGCAGCCCCGGGTGGGGTAAGACCTCCTACGAGCAGTACTTC	CASSPGWGKTSYEQYF
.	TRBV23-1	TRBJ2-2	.	TGCGCCAGCAGTCAATCGAACAGGGCAGCGAACACCGGGGAGCTGTTTTTT	CASSQSNRAANTGELFF
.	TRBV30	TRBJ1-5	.	TGTGCCTGGAGTATGGGAGGGAGTTATAGCAATCAGCCCCAGCATTTT	CAWSMGGSYSNQPQHF
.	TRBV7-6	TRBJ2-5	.	TGTGCCAGCGGGGCCGAAGAGACCCAGTACTTC	CASGAEETQYF
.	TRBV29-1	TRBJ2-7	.	TGCAGCGTTTATCAGGGTTGGACAAACGAGCAGTACTTC	CSVYQGWTNEQYF
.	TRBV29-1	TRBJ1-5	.	TGCAGCGTCGAGGAGACCTCCAATCAGCCCCAGCATTTT	CSVEETSNQPQHF
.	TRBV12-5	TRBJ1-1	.	TGTGCTAGTGGTTCAGTCCCGCACTCAGGGAACACTGAAGCTTTCTTT	CASGSVPHSGNTEAFF
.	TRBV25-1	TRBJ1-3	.	TGTGCCAGCAGTGAAGCGGGGACTGGAAACACCATATATTTT	CASSEAGTGNTIYF
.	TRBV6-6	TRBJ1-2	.	TGTGCCAGCAGTCCCCGGGGGAACTATGGCTACACCTTC	CASSPRGNYGYTF
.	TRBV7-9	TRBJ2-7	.	TGTGCCAGCAGCTTTAGCCAGGGGTCACCCTACGAGCAGTACTTC	CASSFSQGSPYEQYF
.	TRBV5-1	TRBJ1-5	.	TGCGCCAGCAGCTTGGCGGGGGGTAGCAATCAGCCCCAGCATTTT	CASSLAGGSNQPQHF
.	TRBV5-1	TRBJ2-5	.	TGCGCCAGCAGCTTCGGACAGACTATAACCTTGGGCCAAGAGACCCAGTACTTC	CASSFGQTITLGQETQYF
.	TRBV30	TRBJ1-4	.	TGTGCCTACCGTGTGGCCGGTGAAAAACTGTTTTTT	CAYRVAGEKLFF
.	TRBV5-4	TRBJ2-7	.	TGTGCCAGCAGCTTTCAGTCTTATAACGAGCAGTACTTC	CASSFQSYNEQYF
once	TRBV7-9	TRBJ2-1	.	TGTGCCAGCAGCTTAGTGGGTGAGCAGTTCTTC	CASSLVGEQFF
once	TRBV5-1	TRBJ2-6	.	TGCGCCAGCAGCTTGGGGACAGGGGCCAACGTCCTGACTTTC	CASSLGTGANVLTF